The count of the clone carrying this T cell receptor (beta chain) is one. The germline V and J ends were trimmed by 0 bases and 6 bases, with 15 bases remaining between them. Germline V gene sequence: CDR1 SGHTA, CDR2 FQGNSA. This CDR3 has 15 residues. This record comes from a study of blood T cell repertoires in COVID-19. About the research overall: COVID-19 samples from acute and convalescent phases originated in the United States, Italy and Spain. PBMCs, B-cell-depleted T cells, or T cells were the source of the cDNA or gDNA that made up the material.

In the authors' workflow: Reference gene primer amplification yielded estimated nucleated cell counts. Some clones are missing from TCRdb's copy, which holds only in-frame ones; the method was immunoSEQ multiplex PCR. That table gives V, J and clone size, and the DNA gave D and trimming. In the table there are about 120,000 clones, 70% to 80% of which are singletons. This receptor was identified in a man aged 40-55 years with active or convalescent COVID-19. The chain carries TRBV7-2 and TRBJ2-7; tentative D call: TRBD1 (6 bases). Sequenced: peripheral blood. CDR3 sequence reads: CASSLAAGAPSEQYF. CDR3 coding DNA: TGTGCCAGCAGCTTAGCCGCAGGGGCCCCGAGCGAGCAGTACTTC.